What follows are 7 T cell receptor beta chains derived from one specimen sequenced in a study of vaccination and CD4 T cells after COVID-19. Treatment reported: 10-day PBMC culture with coronavirus spike peptide pools or control peptides (ViraFEST assay). These receptors have no identified antigens. Cultured CD4+ T cell DNA was sequenced using the Oncomine TCR Beta short-read assay. TCRdb passed the PCR reads through MiXCR, listing each CDR3 protein once. The sample holds about 15,000 distinct CDR3 sequences; approximately 52% are singletons and the top ten take under 8.5%. Sequences were obtained from CD4+ T cells from blood, cultured in vitro. Source of these receptors: a human donor who had recovered from COVID-19.

V is TRBV7-9 and J is TRBJ2-7; D is ambiguous. The CDR3 spans 12 residues. Deletions cut 2 bases from V and 6 bases from J, with 8 bases between. Germline V lookup: CDR1 SEHNR, CDR2 FQNEAQ (reference sequence). In nucleotides, the CDR3 is TGTGCCAGCAGCTTATCTAACAGCGAGCAGTACTTC. It specifies CASSLSNSEQYF.

This clonotype was counted only a few times. The chain is built from TRBV19 and TRBJ1-5; D possibly corresponds to TRBD1 (5 bases). The CDR3 extends over 16 amino acids. Germline lookup yields CDR1 LNHDA and CDR2 SQIVND (reference sequence). V was pared by 3 bases and J by 0 bases, with 12 bases between. CDR3 DNA sequence: TGTGCCAGTAGTATGGTCAGAGGGGTTAGCAATCAGCCCCAGCATTTT. Protein product: CASSMVRGVSNQPQHF.

The CDR3 loop reads CASRGQGMPNEKLFF. CDR3 sequence (DNA): TGTGCCAGCAGGGGTCAGGGTATGCCTAATGAAAAACTGTTTTTT. The rearrangement links TRBV2 to TRBJ1-4; D is perhaps TRBD1 (5 bases). Trimming cost V 6 bases and J 3 bases, with 14 bases left between them. Germline CDR1 SNHLY, CDR2 FYNNEI. The CDR3 is 15 amino acids.

The chain joins TRBV27 to TRBJ2-3; the match to TRBD2 covers 8 bases. The CDR3 is 14 amino acids. From germline, CDR1 is MNHEY and CDR2 SMNVEV (reference sequence). Trimming cost V 5 bases and J 3 bases; bases outside gene matches: 4. CDR3 bases: TGTGCCAGCAGTCGGGGGGGCCCGACAGATACGCAGTATTTT. This codes for CASSRGGPTDTQYF.

The DNA of the CDR3 is TGTGCCAGCAGTTACGGATATGGCTACACCTTC. This sequence encodes CASSYGYGYTF. V is TRBV6-5 and J is TRBJ1-2; unclear D gene. V lost 2 bases and J lost 5, with 3 bases in between. CDR1 MNHEY and CDR2 SVGAGI come from the germline V gene. The CDR3 runs 11 residues.

Concerning this clonotype itself: Mismatch with germline at one junction end may stem from a read error. The chain recombines TRBV28 with TRBJ2-3; no definite D call. The length of the CDR3 is 12 residues. Germline assignment: CDR1 MDHEN and CDR2 SYDVKM. In DNA form, the CDR3 reads TGTGTCAGCAAACGGTCCACAGATACGCAGTATTTT. This sequence encodes CVSKRSTDTQYF.

CDR3 nucleotides: TGTGCCAGCAGCCAGACAAGGACAGCAGGAAACACCATATATTTT. Protein sequence: CASSQTRTAGNTIYF. V and J are TRBV14 and TRBJ1-3; D might be TRBD1 (6 bases). The CDR3 is 15 amino acids. V was pared by 3 bases and J by 4 bases, with 13 bases between. Looked up from germline, CDR1 is SGHDN and CDR2 is FVKESK.